Here is one T cell receptor (beta chain) with its context. Original processing notes: How many nucleated cells were present was estimated from reference gene primer amplification. Method: immunoSEQ multiplex PCR; TCRdb's copy keeps in-frame clones and lacks some. That table is the source of V, J and clone size, and D and trimming were worked out from the DNA. The sample contains over 40,000 clones, roughly 84% of which appear only once. This entry comes from a study of blood T cell repertoires in COVID-19. Background on the study: Spain, Italy and the United States supplied samples that represented acute and convalescent COVID-19. T cells, B-cell-depleted T cells, or PBMCs provided the cDNA or gDNA that served as material.

There are 12 residues in the CDR3. Trimming removed 3 bases from V and 3 bases from J, with 6 bases in between. Germline V gives CDR1 SGHTA, CDR2 FQGNSA. The chain employs TRBV7-2 and TRBJ2-7; D gene uncertain. The source is a human donor in a cohort sampled during active COVID-19. Sample: peripheral blood. The CDR3 DNA sequence: TGTGCCAGCAGCTTGCAGATCTACGAGCAGTACTTC. Residues: CASSLQIYEQYF.